This TCR beta chain was found in a study of PD-1 blockade in classical Hodgkin lymphoma. Study findings and constraints: The authors excluded patients who started nivolumab under 1 year after ASCT. The diversity seen at baseline in complete responders resembled that of newly diagnosed patients. CD4+ TCR diversity climbed significantly by C4D1, unlike CD8+ TCR diversity.

Time point indicated: cycle 4 day 1 (C4D1), after about 6 weeks of nivolumab. All patients experienced relapse after autologous stem cell transplantation, and brentuximab vedotin exposure was variable. The V gene's germline CDR1 is SGHRS and CDR2 YFSETQ. The V end was cut by 0 bases, the J end by 0 bases, with 10 bases between. There are 15 residues in the CDR3. Clones were read by immunoSEQ multiplex PCR, and TCRdb kept only the in-frame ones, dropping some. The sample has 110,000 or so clones; approximately 89% are singletons. As for this clone: Antigen: not known.

V is TRBV5-1 and J is TRBJ2-7; D is uncertain. This sequence originates from a human donor with classical Hodgkin lymphoma. The sample consisted of peripheral blood mononuclear cells (PBMCs), taken before the fourth cycle of nivolumab. CDR3 DNA sequence: TGCGCCAGCAGCTTGGGAGGTCCACCCTCCTACGAGCAGTACTTC. Residues: CASSLGGPPSYEQYF. Full variable domain (remainder filled in from reference TRBV5-1 and TRBJ2-7): KAGVTQTPRYLIKTRGQQVTLSCSPISGHRSVSWYQQTPGQGLQFLFEYFSETQRNKGNFPGRFSGRQFSNSRSEMNVSTLELGDSALYLCASSLGGPPSYEQYFGPGTRLTVT.